The 17 T cell receptor beta chains in this list originate from one sample, sequenced in a study of blood T cell repertoires in COVID-19. The data were produced by immunoSEQ multiplex PCR, yet TCRdb's version contains in-frame clones alone and is incomplete. The data contain about 35,000 clones, around 90% of them singletons. The material sequenced was peripheral blood. The receptor source for this set is a woman in her 70s with active COVID-19.

This sequence joins TRBV28 and TRBJ2-3, with 8 bases matching TRBD2. There are 16 residues in the CDR3. V dropped 6 bases and J dropped 6; count of bases not matched to a gene: 14. CDR1 and CDR2 from the germline V gene are MDHEN and SYDVKM. The CDR3 loop reads CASSLRGAGAGDTQYF. CDR3 DNA: TGTGCCAGCAGCCTCCGCGGAGCGGGGGCGGGGGATACGCAGTATTTT.

The chain is built from TRBV11-2 and TRBJ1-2; 8 bases map to TRBD1. In germline, CDR1 is SGHAT, CDR2 FQNNGV. This CDR3 spans 13 amino acids. With 3 bases clipped from V and 6 bases from J, the junction kept 3 bases outside the gene matches. Written as DNA, the CDR3 is TGTGCCAGCAGCTTGGACAGGGCCAATGGCTACACCTTC. Translation: CASSLDRANGYTF.

This clone showed up just a few times. The rearrangement joins TRBV29-1 to TRBJ2-7; 7 bases agree with TRBD1. Trimming took 6 bases from V and 1 from J; bases not matched to a gene: 9. The length of the CDR3 is 14 residues. Germline V gives CDR1 SQVTM, CDR2 ANQGSEA. The CDR3 is CSVLRQGPSYEQYF. CDR3 nucleotides: TGCAGCGTCCTACGACAGGGCCCGTCCTACGAGCAGTACTTC.

This clone occurred once. The chain has TRBV11-2 and TRBJ1-6; possible D gene TRBD1, 5 bases. Deletions cut 5 bases from V and 7 bases from J, with 12 bases between. The germline V gene encodes CDR1 SGHAT and CDR2 FQNNGV. CDR3 length: 14 residues. CDR3 coding DNA: TGTGCCAGCAGCCGATGGGGGGACAATTCACCCCTCCACTTT. Its translation: CASSRWGDNSPLHF.

The CDR3 coding sequence is TGTGCCAGCAGAATAGGACAGCCGAACACCGGGGAGCTGTTTTTT. Its translation: CASRIGQPNTGELFF. The chain couples TRBV7-3 to TRBJ2-2, with a possible D match to TRBD1 (6 bases). Trimming took 6 bases from V and 0 from J, leaving 11 bases between them. Germline loops: CDR1 SGHTA, CDR2 FQGTGA. The CDR3 spans 15 residues.

V gene TRBV10-3 combines with J gene TRBJ1-5; D uncertain. Trimming took off 2 bases at V and 7 bases at J, with 9 bases between the two ends. CDR3 length: 13 amino acids. Germline V gene data show CDR1 as ENHRY and CDR2 as SYGVKD. The CDR3 here is CAISETVGQPQHF. The CDR3, as DNA: TGTGCCATCAGTGAGACCGTGGGCCAGCCCCAGCATTTT.

This rearrangement joins TRBV7-3 to TRBJ2-5; TRBD2 might be the D (6 bases). Trimming removed 5 bases from V and 5 bases from J, with 15 bases in between. CDR3 size: 14 residues. Germline V lookup: CDR1 SGHTA, CDR2 FQGTGA. CDR3 sequence: CASSNRDSRETQYF. CDR3 DNA sequence: TGTGCCAGCAGCAACCGGGACTCGCGCGAGACCCAGTACTTC.

The chain joins TRBV4-2 to TRBJ1-1, with D perhaps TRBD1 (6 bases). The V end lost 1 base, the J end lost 0 bases, and 6 bases lay between the germline ends. This CDR3 contains 14 residues. Germline V gene lookup returns CDR1 LGHNA and CDR2 YNFKEQ. The CDR3, as DNA: TGTGCCAGCAGCCAAGGGGGGCTGAACACTGAAGCTTTCTTT. Encoded protein: CASSQGGLNTEAFF.

The V and J genes are TRBV19 and TRBJ2-1; D is undetermined. V lost 1 base to trimming and J lost 4 bases, with 11 bases between them. The germline CDR1 and CDR2 sequences are LNHDA and SQIVND (reference sequence). This CDR3 region has 15 residues. The CDR3 DNA reads as TGTGCCAGTAGTATAGTAGACAATCCTTACAATGAGCAGTTCTTC. Residues: CASSIVDNPYNEQFF.

J is TRBJ1-5 and V is TRBV5-1, with 7 nucleotides matching TRBD1. V lost 2 bases to trimming and J lost 6 bases; unmatched junction nucleotides: 2. Germline-derived CDR1 and CDR2 are SGHRS and YFSETQ. The CDR3 consists of 13 residues. The CDR3 spells CASSLAGGQPQHF. In nucleotides, the CDR3 is TGCGCCAGCAGCTTAGCAGGGGGTCAGCCCCAGCATTTT.

The chain has TRBV6-2 or TRBV6-3 and TRBJ2-7, with D hard to call. The CDR3 is made up of 19 amino acids. CDR1 is MNHEY, CDR2 SVGEGT, per germline. V was pared by 0 bases and J by 2 bases, with 23 bases between. The DNA for the CDR3 is TGTGCCAGCAGTTACTCTTCCGCGGTTACCCGCAGACCAACCTACGAGCAGTACTTC. Protein product: CASSYSSAVTRRPTYEQYF.

V gene TRBV7-8 combines with J gene TRBJ1-1; D perhaps matches TRBD1 (5 bases). V dropped 5 bases and J dropped 0 bases, with 16 bases sitting between them. The CDR3 extends over 16 amino acids. Germline-derived CDR1 and CDR2 are SGHVS and FQNEAQ. CDR3 DNA sequence: TGTGCCAGCAGCCCGGGGTTGGGGGGATTGAACACTGAAGCTTTCTTT. It translates to CASSPGLGGLNTEAFF.

Written as DNA, the CDR3 is TGTGCCAGCAGCCCATCCGGAACGTCGGCTAGCGGGGGGGAGTGGACGCAGTATTTT. It codes for CASSPSGTSASGGEWTQYF. The chain has TRBV7-9 and TRBJ2-3; 12 bases agree with TRBD2. The CDR3 spans 19 residues. Germline V gives CDR1 SEHNR, CDR2 FQNEAQ (reference sequence). V was clipped by 5 bases and J by 9 bases; unmatched bases: 21. Variable domain in full (rest from reference TRBV7-9 and TRBJ2-3): DTGVSQNPRHKITKRGQNVTFRCDPISEHNRLYWYRQTLGQGPEFLTYFQNEAQLEKSRLLSDRFSAERPKGSFSTLEIQRTEQGDSAMYLCASSPSGTSASGGEWTQYFGPGTRLTVL.

The V call is TRBV7-7, the J call TRBJ2-3; D is ambiguous. The germline CDR1 and CDR2 sequences are SSHAT and FNYEAQ (reference sequence). The ends were cut back, 1 base at V and 2 bases at J, with 10 bases in the middle. CDR3 length: 15 amino acids. The CDR3 region is CASSLGQGPTDTQYF. CDR3 bases: TGTGCCAGCAGCTTAGGACAAGGCCCCACAGATACGCAGTATTTT. The full variable domain, its missing parts supplied by reference TRBV7-7 and TRBJ2-3, is GAGVSQSPRYKVTKRGQDVTLRCDPISSHATLYWYQQALGQGPEFLTYFNYEAQPDKSGLPSDRFSAERPEGSISTLTIQRTEQRDSAMYRCASSLGQGPTDTQYFGPGTRLTVL.

The chain carries TRBV27 and TRBJ2-7, with TRBD2 matching over 8 bases. Germline V gives CDR1 MNHEY, CDR2 SMNVEV (reference sequence). CDR3 length: 14 amino acids. V trimming: 3 bases; J trimming: 3 bases; junction bases outside the gene matches: 4. CDR3 coding DNA: TGTGCCAGCAGTTTTGCGGCGGGGGGCTACGAGCAGTACTTC. Translating it yields CASSFAAGGYEQYF.

The chain has TRBV7-9 and TRBJ1-1; TRBD1 is a possible D gene (5 bases). Trimming left V 5 bases short and J 7 bases short, with 8 bases between. Germline lookup yields CDR1 SEHNR and CDR2 FQNEAQ (reference sequence). The CDR3 sequence is 11 residues long. CDR3 amino acids: CASSPGGEAFF. The CDR3 nucleotides are TGTGCCAGCAGCCCCGGGGGTGAAGCTTTCTTT.

V gene TRBV4-3 combines with J gene TRBJ2-5; 10 bases map to TRBD1. J was trimmed by 3 bases and V by 4 bases; bases with no gene match: 5. Germline V gives CDR1 LGHNA, CDR2 YSLEER. The length of the CDR3 is 15 residues. Here the CDR3 reads CASSPLGQGEETQYF. The CDR3, as DNA: TGCGCCAGCAGCCCATTAGGACAGGGGGAAGAGACCCAGTACTTC.